Below are 29 T cell receptor beta chains sequenced from a single sample in a study of cytomegalovirus exposure and HLA in healthy donors. The primer mix had 60 Vbeta and 13 Jbeta primers. The assay was immunoSEQ multiplex PCR, and TCRdb's table has in-frame clones only and misses some. The sample holds about 150,000 clones, 70% to 80% seen once. The sample comprised PBMCs. These receptors originate from a male donor in good health and CMV-seronegative.

This chain joins TRBV27 and TRBJ2-7, with D possibly TRBD2 on 5 matching bases. The length of the CDR3 is 15 residues. Germline assignment: CDR1 MNHEY and CDR2 SMNVEV (reference sequence). V lost 3 bases and J lost 4, with 16 bases in between. In nucleotides, the CDR3 is TGTGCCAGCAGTTTTTCGGGAACAAGCTTGTACGAGCAGTACTTC. It encodes CASSFSGTSLYEQYF.

The V call is TRBV7-9, the J call TRBJ2-2, with 7 bases matching TRBD1. The CDR3 contains 14 residues. V was clipped by 4 bases and J by 7 bases; unmatched bases: 6. CDR1 and CDR2 (germline): SEHNR, FQNEAQ (reference sequence). The CDR3 protein is CASSSQQGNGELFF. CDR3 sequence (DNA): TGTGCCAGCAGCTCTCAACAGGGGAACGGGGAGCTGTTTTTT. Together with reference TRBV7-9 and TRBJ2-2, the CDR3 gives the full variable domain: DTGVSQNPRHKITKRGQNVTFRCDPISEHNRLYWYRQTLGQGPEFLTYFQNEAQLEKSRLLSDRFSAERPKGSFSTLEIQRTEQGDSAMYLCASSSQQGNGELFFGEGSRLTVL.

The V gene is TRBV7-9, the J gene TRBJ2-5; 8 bases are shared with TRBD2. The CDR3 spans 16 residues. CDR1 and CDR2 (germline): SEHNR, FQNEAQ (reference sequence). V was pared by 5 bases and J by 5 bases, with 13 bases of the junction left unmatched. Here the CDR3 DNA reads TGTGCCAGCAGCCACAACGAGGCGGGAGGTGAGGAGACCCAGTACTTC. This sequence encodes CASSHNEAGGEETQYF.

This clone was observed a few times. This chain uses TRBV28 with TRBJ1-2, with D hard to call. Germline V gene lookup returns CDR1 MDHEN and CDR2 SYDVKM. This CDR3 has 14 amino acids. Trimming stripped 0 bases from V and 8 bases from J, with 13 bases between. CDR3 protein: CASSLWVPRGGYTF. Here the CDR3 DNA reads TGTGCCAGCAGTTTATGGGTTCCCCGGGGAGGCTACACCTTC.

This chain uses TRBV19 with TRBJ1-5; D remains unclear. V was pared by 5 bases and J by 3 bases, with 8 bases between. Germline-derived CDR1 and CDR2 are LNHDA and SQIVND (reference sequence). CDR3 length: 13 residues. The CDR3 sequence is CASSDTDNQPQHF. CDR3 coding DNA: TGTGCCAGTAGTGATACAGACAATCAGCCCCAGCATTTT.

The rearrangement joins TRBV6-5 to TRBJ1-2, with a possible D match to TRBD1 (6 bases). Trimming pared 3 bases from V and 2 bases from J, leaving 13 bases between. The CDR3 length is 15 residues. Germline CDR1 reads MNHEY; CDR2 reads SVGAGI. The CDR3, as DNA: TGTGCCAGCAGTTATGGACAGAGTAAGAACTATGGCTACACCTTC. It codes for CASSYGQSKNYGYTF.

The chain recombines TRBV11-2 with TRBJ1-4, with D maybe TRBD1 (5 bases). This CDR3 contains 16 residues. CDR1 is SGHAT and CDR2 is FQNNGV in the germline V gene. Trimming pared 0 bases from V and 4 bases from J, leaving 12 bases between. The CDR3 DNA sequence: TGTGCCAGCAGCTTAGATTGGGGACTAATTAATGAAAAACTGTTTTTT. Translating gives CASSLDWGLINEKLFF.

The chain couples TRBV19 to TRBJ2-7; possible D gene TRBD2, 6 bases. V lost 3 bases, J lost 6 bases, and 15 bases lay in between. Per germline, CDR1 LNHDA and CDR2 SQIVND (reference sequence). The CDR3 contains 14 residues. CDR3 region: CASSIKWDGGEQYF. The CDR3 DNA reads TGTGCCAGTAGTATCAAGTGGGACGGGGGCGAGCAGTACTTC.

The count of this clone is one. Here the CDR3 reads CASSKNPGGEQYF. The CDR3 nucleotides read TGTGCCAGCAGCAAAAACCCCGGGGGCGAGCAGTACTTC. V and J are TRBV7-3 and TRBJ2-7; TRBD2 is a possible D gene (6 bases). Trimming cost V 5 bases and J 6 bases, with 14 bases left between them. Germline V gene lookup returns CDR1 SGHTA and CDR2 FQGTGA. CDR3 length: 13 residues. The variable domain in full, completed from reference TRBV7-3 and TRBJ2-7, reads GAGVSQTPSNKVTEKGKYVELRCDPISGHTALYWYRQSLGQGPEFLIYFQGTGAADDSGLPNDRFFAVRPEGSVSTLKIQRTERGDSAVYLCASSKNPGGEQYFGPGTRLTVT.

V and J are TRBV6-7 and TRBJ2-2; 8 bases fit TRBD1. TRBV6-7 has ORF status, its function being uncertain. V shed 8 bases, J shed 3 bases, and the junction held 5 bases outside the gene matches. The CDR3 is 14 residues long. Here the CDR3 reads CASPYRGDTGELFF. The CDR3 DNA reads TGTGCCAGCCCTTACAGGGGGGACACCGGGGAGCTGTTTTTT.

Judged by abundance, this clone is medium-sized. V and J are TRBV5-1 and TRBJ1-2; D not resolved. The CDR3 has 14 amino acids. V was shortened by 0 bases and J by 8 bases, with 14 bases between the two germline ends. Germline V lookup: CDR1 SGHRS, CDR2 YFSETQ. The CDR3 loop reads CASSLGFPIRGYTF. CDR3 DNA: TGCGCCAGCAGCTTGGGCTTTCCCATCCGGGGCTACACCTTC. The full variable domain, in which reference TRBV5-1 and TRBJ1-2 provide the parts outside the CDR3, is KAGVTQTPRYLIKTRGQQVTLSCSPISGHRSVSWYQQTPGQGLQFLFEYFSETQRNKGNFPGRFSGRQFSNSRSEMNVSTLELGDSALYLCASSLGFPIRGYTFGSGTRLTVV.

This chain joins TRBV19 and TRBJ1-5; unclear D gene. Trimming took off 2 bases at V and 5 bases at J, with 13 bases between the two ends. Germline CDR1 reads LNHDA; CDR2 reads SQIVND (reference sequence). The CDR3 runs to 15 residues. CDR3 in amino acids: CASSIQSEIYQPQHF. The CDR3 DNA follows: TGTGCCAGTAGTATACAGTCAGAAATCTATCAGCCCCAGCATTTT.

The chain couples TRBV7-2 to TRBJ1-4, with D possibly being TRBD1 (6 bases). Deletions cut 1 base from V and 8 bases from J, with 14 bases between. The CDR3 is 15 residues long. Germline lookup yields CDR1 SGHTA and CDR2 FQGNSA. CDR3 residues: CASSLDGGAREKLFF. The CDR3 coding sequence is TGTGCCAGCAGCTTAGATGGGGGGGCGCGCGAAAAACTGTTTTTT.

The CDR3 region is CASSRPQQGNLETQYF. For the CDR3, the DNA is TGTGCCAGTAGTCGCCCCCAACAGGGAAACTTGGAGACCCAGTACTTC. The chain recombines TRBV19 with TRBJ2-5; maybe TRBD1 (6 bases). Trimming pared 5 bases from V and 5 bases from J, leaving 21 bases between. CDR3 length: 16 residues. CDR1 is LNHDA, CDR2 SQIVND, per germline (reference sequence).

V and J are TRBV6-5 and TRBJ1-1; 9 nucleotides align to TRBD1. This CDR3 is 13 amino acids long. The junction had 3 bases not matched to a gene; V was cut back by 5 bases and J by 5 bases. Germline loops: CDR1 MNHEY, CDR2 SVGAGI. The CDR3 loop reads CASSDRGGTEAFF. CDR3 sequence (DNA): TGTGCCAGCAGTGACAGGGGGGGGACTGAAGCTTTCTTT.

The rearrangement uses TRBV27 and TRBJ2-2; 7 nucleotides line up with TRBD2. CDR3 size: 17 residues. Germline CDR1 MNHEY, CDR2 SMNVEV (reference sequence). V was pared by 4 bases and J by 0 bases, with 8 bases of the junction left unmatched. The CDR3 here is CASSSRSTSSNTGELFF. The DNA for the CDR3 is TGTGCCAGCAGTTCTCGGTCGACTAGCTCGAACACCGGGGAGCTGTTTTTT.

CDR3 sequence (DNA): TGTGCCAGCAGCTTTGGACAGAACACTGAAGCTTTCTTT. As protein: CASSFGQNTEAFF. The chain links TRBV5-8 to TRBJ1-1; TRBD1 is a possible D gene (5 bases). The CDR3 sequence is 13 residues long. Germline assignment: CDR1 SGHTS and CDR2 YDEGEE. Trimming stripped 2 bases from V and 1 base from J, with 6 bases between.

This chain links TRBV18 with TRBJ1-6; 9 bases agree with TRBD1. The length of the CDR3 is 15 residues. Trimming cost V 2 bases and J 8 bases; bases outside gene matches: 4. Germline V gene lookup returns CDR1 KGHSH and CDR2 LQKENI. The CDR3 reads CASSPDRGRYSPLHF. DNA of the CDR3: TGTGCCAGCTCACCAGACAGGGGGAGGTATTCACCCCTCCACTTT.

The chain combines TRBV6-5 with TRBJ2-4; tentatively, D is TRBD1 (6 bases). The CDR3 is 14 amino acids. Germline V lookup: CDR1 MNHEY, CDR2 SVGAGI. V gave up 7 bases and J gave up 2 bases, with 12 bases separating them. The DNA for the CDR3 is TGTGCCAGCAATCCAGGGGATTCCAAAAACATTCAGTACTTC. The encoded protein is CASNPGDSKNIQYF.

This sequence joins TRBV5-6 and TRBJ1-1, with unresolved D. Deletions cut 5 bases from V and 1 base from J, with 15 bases between. Germline CDR1 reads SGHDT; CDR2 reads YYEEEE. This CDR3 comprises 15 residues. The CDR3 protein is CASSFTGPANTEAFF. CDR3 coding DNA: TGTGCCAGCAGTTTTACTGGGCCAGCGAACACTGAAGCTTTCTTT.

The rearrangement joins TRBV5-5 to TRBJ1-2; no definite D call. The germline gives CDR1 SGHKS, CDR2 YYEKEE (reference sequence). The V gene lost 4 bases and the J gene lost 2 bases, with 18 bases spanning the gap. This CDR3 is 16 amino acids long. The CDR3 DNA is TGTGCCAGCAGCAAGGACTACGGACGGTTAAACTATGGCTACACCTTC. Translating it yields CASSKDYGRLNYGYTF. The whole variable domain, remainder taken from reference TRBV5-5 and TRBJ1-2, is DAGVTQSPTHLIKTRGQQVTLRCSPISGHKSVSWYQQVLGQGPQFIFQYYEKEERGRGNFPDRFSARQFPNYSSELNVNALLLGDSALYLCASSKDYGRLNYGYTFGSGTRLTVV.

This sequence joins TRBV28 and TRBJ2-1; D perhaps matches TRBD2 (6 bases). CDR1 MDHEN and CDR2 SYDVKM come from the germline V gene. Trimming took 5 bases from V and 9 from J, leaving 11 bases between them. This CDR3 comprises 12 residues. CDR3 sequence (DNA): TGTGCCAGCAGTCCTCTCGGGGGTGAGCAGTTCTTC. It codes for CASSPLGGEQFF.

The chain employs TRBV5-1 and TRBJ1-1; 9 positions agree with TRBD1. The CDR3 has 14 residues. Germline CDR1 is SGHRS and CDR2 is YFSETQ. Germline trimming cut 4 bases from V and 11 bases from J; bases unmatched to any gene: 12. The CDR3 here is CASSLGGQGDLAFF. The CDR3 DNA is TGCGCCAGCAGCCTGGGGGGACAGGGTGATTTGGCTTTCTTT. The full variable domain, completed using reference TRBV5-1 and TRBJ1-1, is KAGVTQTPRYLIKTRGQQVTLSCSPISGHRSVSWYQQTPGQGLQFLFEYFSETQRNKGNFPGRFSGRQFSNSRSEMNVSTLELGDSALYLCASSLGGQGDLAFFGQGTRLTVV.

In regard to this clone: One end of the junction fails to match germline, which may point to a read error. The rearrangement links TRBV7-7 to TRBJ2-1; 11 positions agree with TRBD1. Germline V CDR1 and CDR2: SSHAT, FNYEAQ (reference sequence). The CDR3 covers 15 residues. CDR3 region: CASSLGGQGAAEQFF. In DNA form, the CDR3 reads TGTGCTAGCAGCTTAGGCGGACAGGGGGCGGCTGAGCAGTTCTTC.

The chain is built from TRBV7-2 and TRBJ1-6, with TRBD1 matching 9 bases. The CDR3 is 15 amino acids. From germline, CDR1 is SGHTA and CDR2 FQGNSA. V was pared by 3 bases and J by 12 bases, with 9 bases of the junction left unmatched. CDR3 residues: CASSLGQGMGKPLHF. The CDR3 DNA reads as TGTGCCAGCAGCTTGGGACAGGGAATGGGCAAACCCCTCCACTTT.

V gene TRBV7-2 combines with J gene TRBJ1-4; D may be TRBD1 (6 bases). CDR3 length: 13 amino acids. Trimming shortened V by 1 base and J by 8 bases, and 8 bases separated the two germline ends. The germline V gene encodes CDR1 SGHTA and CDR2 FQGNSA. In DNA form, the CDR3 reads TGTGCCAGCAGCTTAGGGACAGTCGAAAAACTGTTTTTT. This sequence encodes CASSLGTVEKLFF.

The J gene is TRBJ1-5, the V gene TRBV28; possible D gene TRBD1, 6 bases. With 7 bases removed from V and 6 bases from J, the gap between germline ends came to 10 bases. Germline V gives CDR1 MDHEN, CDR2 SYDVKM. The CDR3 length is 12 residues. The CDR3 reads CASTPGVQPQHF. In DNA form, the CDR3 reads TGTGCCAGCACCCCAGGGGTTCAGCCCCAGCATTTT.

J is TRBJ1-1 and V is TRBV6-5; TRBD1 aligns across 7 bases. V gave up 2 bases and J gave up 2 bases; unmatched junction bases: 5. The CDR3 covers 15 residues. CDR1 MNHEY and CDR2 SVGAGI come from the germline V gene. CDR3 residues: CASSYEGGPNTEAFF. DNA of the CDR3: TGTGCCAGCAGTTACGAAGGGGGCCCCAACACTGAAGCTTTCTTT.

The chain recombines TRBV7-2 with TRBJ1-6, with 11 bases identical to TRBD1. The J segment lost 9 bases and the V segment lost 6 bases, leaving 4 bases of the junction unmatched. CDR3 length equals 14 residues. Germline-derived CDR1 and CDR2 are SGHTA and FQGNSA. CDR3 in DNA: TGTGCCAGCAGACGGGACAGGGGGTCTTCACCCCTCCACTTT. This encodes CASRRDRGSSPLHF.